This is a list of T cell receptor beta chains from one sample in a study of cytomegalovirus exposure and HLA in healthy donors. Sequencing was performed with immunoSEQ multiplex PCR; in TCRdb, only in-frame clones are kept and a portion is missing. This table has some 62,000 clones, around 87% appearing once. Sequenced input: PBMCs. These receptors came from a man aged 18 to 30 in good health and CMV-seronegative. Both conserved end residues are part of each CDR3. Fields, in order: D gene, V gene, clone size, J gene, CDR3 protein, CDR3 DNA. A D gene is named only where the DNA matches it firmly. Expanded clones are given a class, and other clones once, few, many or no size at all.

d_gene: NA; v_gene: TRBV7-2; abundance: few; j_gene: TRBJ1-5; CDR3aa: CASSLTVQGNQPQHF; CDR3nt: TGTGCCAGCAGCTTGACAGTCCAGGGAAATCAGCCCCAGCATTTT
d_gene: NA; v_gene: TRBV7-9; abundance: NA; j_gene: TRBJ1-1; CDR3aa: CASSSPDSLNTEAFF; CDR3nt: TGTGCCAGCAGCTCTCCGGACAGCTTGAACACTGAAGCTTTCTTT
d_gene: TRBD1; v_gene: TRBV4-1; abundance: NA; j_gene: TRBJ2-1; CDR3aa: CASSLGQGAGNEQFF; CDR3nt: TGCGCCAGCAGCCTAGGACAGGGGGCTGGAAATGAGCAGTTCTTC
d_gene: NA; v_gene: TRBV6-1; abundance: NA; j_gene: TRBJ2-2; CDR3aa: CASSDTPGELFF; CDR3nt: TGTGCCAGCAGTGACACACCCGGGGAGCTGTTTTTT
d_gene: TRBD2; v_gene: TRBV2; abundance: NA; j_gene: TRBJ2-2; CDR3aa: CASHGGASGDTGELFF; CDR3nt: TGTGCCAGCCACGGGGGAGCTAGCGGGGATACCGGGGAGCTGTTTTTT
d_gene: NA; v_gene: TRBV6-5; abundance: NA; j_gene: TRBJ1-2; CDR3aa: CASSSPGLEGYTF; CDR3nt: TGTGCCAGCAGTTCCCCGGGATTAGAAGGCTACACCTTC
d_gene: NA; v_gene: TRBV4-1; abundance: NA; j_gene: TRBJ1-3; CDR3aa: CASSQVGSGWEGGNTIYF; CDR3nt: TGCGCCAGCAGCCAAGTCGGGAGCGGTTGGGAGGGTGGAAACACCATATATTTT
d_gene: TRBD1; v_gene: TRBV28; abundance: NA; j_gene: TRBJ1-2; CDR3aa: CASSPGTDYGYTF; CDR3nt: TGTGCCAGCAGCCCCGGGACAGACTATGGCTACACCTTC
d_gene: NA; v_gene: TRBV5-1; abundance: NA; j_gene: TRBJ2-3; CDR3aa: CASSSAGPADTQYF; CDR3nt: TGCGCCAGCAGCTCGGCGGGGCCTGCAGATACGCAGTATTTT
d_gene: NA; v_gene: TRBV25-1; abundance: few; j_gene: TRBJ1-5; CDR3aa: CASGWTGNQPQHF; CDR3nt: TGTGCCAGCGGATGGACAGGCAATCAGCCCCAGCATTTT
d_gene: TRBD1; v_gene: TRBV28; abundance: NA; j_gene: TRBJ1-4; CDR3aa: CASSGGQVREKLFF; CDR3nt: TGTGCCAGCAGTGGGGGACAGGTTCGAGAAAAACTGTTTTTT
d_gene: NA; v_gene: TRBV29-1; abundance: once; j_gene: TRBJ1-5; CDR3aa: CSVAKGLGQPQHF; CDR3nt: TGCAGCGTTGCGAAGGGGCTCGGTCAGCCCCAGCATTTT
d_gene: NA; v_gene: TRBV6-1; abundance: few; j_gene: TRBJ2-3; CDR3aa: CASSEAAGGSTDTQYF; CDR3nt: TGTGCCAGCAGTGAAGCGGCCGGGGGAAGCACAGATACGCAGTATTTT
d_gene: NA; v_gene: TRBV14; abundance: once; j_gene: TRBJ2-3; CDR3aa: CASSQAGADTQYF; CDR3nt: TGTGCCAGCAGCCAAGCCGGGGCAGATACGCAGTATTTT
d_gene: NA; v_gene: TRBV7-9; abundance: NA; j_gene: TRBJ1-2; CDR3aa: CASSDQDSTYGYTF; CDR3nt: TGTGCCAGCAGCGATCAGGACTCGACCTATGGCTACACCTTC
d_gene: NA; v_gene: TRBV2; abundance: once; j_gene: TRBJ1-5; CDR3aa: CASCPGHDSSNQPQHF; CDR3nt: TGTGCCAGCTGTCCCGGACACGACTCGAGCAATCAGCCCCAGCATTTT
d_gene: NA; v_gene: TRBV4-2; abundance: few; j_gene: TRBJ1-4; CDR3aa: CASSQEGATNEKLFF; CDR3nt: TGTGCCAGCAGCCAAGAGGGAGCAACTAATGAAAAACTGTTTTTT
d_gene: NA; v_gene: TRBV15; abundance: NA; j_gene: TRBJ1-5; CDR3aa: CATSSPRDYGQPQHF; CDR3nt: TGTGCCACCAGCAGTCCCCGGGATTACGGTCAGCCCCAGCATTTT
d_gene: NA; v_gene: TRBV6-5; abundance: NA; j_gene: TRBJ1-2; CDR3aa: CASRLPGDYGYTF; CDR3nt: TGTGCCAGCAGACTCCCAGGGGACTATGGCTACACCTTC
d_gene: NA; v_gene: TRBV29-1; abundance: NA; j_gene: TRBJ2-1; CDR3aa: CSVEVNNEQFF; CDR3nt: TGCAGCGTTGAAGTTAACAATGAGCAGTTCTTC
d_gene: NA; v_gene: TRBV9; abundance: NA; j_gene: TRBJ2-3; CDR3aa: CASSVVDTDTQYF; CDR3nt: TGTGCCAGCAGCGTAGTAGACACAGATACGCAGTATTTT
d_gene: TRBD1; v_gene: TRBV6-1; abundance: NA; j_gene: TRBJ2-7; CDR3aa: CASSDPRQGHYEQYF; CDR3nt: TGTGCCAGCAGTGACCCGCGACAGGGACACTACGAGCAGTACTTC
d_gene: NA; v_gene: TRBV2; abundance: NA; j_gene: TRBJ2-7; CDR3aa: CVVNGPLQLNGFRGDPYEQYF; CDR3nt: TGTGTCGTCAATGGGCCCCTCCAACTCAACGGCTTCAGGGGTGACCCCTACGAGCAGTACTTC
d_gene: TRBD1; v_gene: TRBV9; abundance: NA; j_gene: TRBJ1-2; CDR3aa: CASSEGTAYGYTF; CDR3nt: TGTGCCAGCAGCGAGGGGACAGCCTATGGCTACACCTTC
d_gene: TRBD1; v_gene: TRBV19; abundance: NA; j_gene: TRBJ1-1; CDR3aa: CASSIWGRGHTEAFF; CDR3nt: TGTGCCAGTAGTATCTGGGGAAGGGGGCACACTGAAGCTTTCTTT
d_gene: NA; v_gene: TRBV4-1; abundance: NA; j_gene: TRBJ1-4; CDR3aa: CASSQDMKGPDEKLFF; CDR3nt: TGCGCCAGCAGCCAAGATATGAAGGGGCCGGATGAAAAACTGTTTTTT
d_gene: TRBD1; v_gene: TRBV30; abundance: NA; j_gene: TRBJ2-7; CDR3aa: CAWETGGEQYF; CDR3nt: TGTGCCTGGGAGACAGGGGGCGAGCAGTACTTC
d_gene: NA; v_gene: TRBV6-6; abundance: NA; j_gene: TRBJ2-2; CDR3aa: CASSQASGTGELFF; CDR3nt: TGTGCCAGCAGTCAGGCGAGTGGGACCGGGGAGCTGTTTTTT
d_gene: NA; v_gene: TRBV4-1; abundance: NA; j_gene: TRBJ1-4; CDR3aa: CASSQGYGITNEKLFF; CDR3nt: TGCGCCAGCAGCCAAGGCTACGGGATCACAAATGAAAAACTGTTTTTT
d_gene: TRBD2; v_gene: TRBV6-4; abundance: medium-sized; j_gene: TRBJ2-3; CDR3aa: CASSDGTSGTDTQYF; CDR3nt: TGTGCCAGCAGTGACGGGACTAGCGGCACAGATACGCAGTATTTT
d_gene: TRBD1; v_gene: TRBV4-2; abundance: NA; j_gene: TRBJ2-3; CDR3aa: CASSQESLTTGGGTDTQYF; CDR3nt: TGTGCCAGCAGCCAAGAAAGTTTGACGACAGGGGGCGGGACAGATACGCAGTATTTT
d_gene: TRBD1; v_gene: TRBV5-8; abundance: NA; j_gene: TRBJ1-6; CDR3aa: CASSLAGTVNSPLHF; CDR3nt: TGTGCCAGCAGCTTGGCCGGGACAGTTAATTCACCCCTCCACTTT
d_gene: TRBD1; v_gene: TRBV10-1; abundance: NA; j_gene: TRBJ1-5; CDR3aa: CASSENRQGQPQHF; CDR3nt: TGCGCCAGCAGTGAAAACCGACAGGGTCAGCCCCAGCATTTT
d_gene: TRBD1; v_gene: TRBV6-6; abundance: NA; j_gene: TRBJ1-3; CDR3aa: CASTFGQGLSGNTIYF; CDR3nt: TGTGCCAGCACCTTCGGACAGGGGCTCTCTGGAAACACCATATATTTT
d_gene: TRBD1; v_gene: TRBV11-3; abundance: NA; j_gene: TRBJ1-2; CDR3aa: CASSLGQGAIGYTF; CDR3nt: TGTGCCAGCAGCTTAGGCCAGGGGGCAATCGGCTACACCTTC
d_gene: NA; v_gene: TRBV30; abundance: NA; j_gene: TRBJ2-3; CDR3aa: CAWSVEGYTQYF; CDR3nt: TGTGCCTGGAGTGTGGAGGGGTATACGCAGTATTTT
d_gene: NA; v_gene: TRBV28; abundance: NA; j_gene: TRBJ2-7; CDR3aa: CASSLIAKPYEQYF; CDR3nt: TGTGCCAGCAGTTTAATCGCTAAACCCTACGAGCAGTACTTC
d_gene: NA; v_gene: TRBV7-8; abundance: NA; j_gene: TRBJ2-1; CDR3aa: CASSLAASRDEQFF; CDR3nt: TGTGCCAGCAGCTTAGCGGCTAGTCGCGATGAGCAGTTCTTC
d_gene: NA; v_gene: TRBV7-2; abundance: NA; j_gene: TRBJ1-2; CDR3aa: CASSQGGAGSYGYTF; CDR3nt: TGTGCCAGCAGCCAAGGGGGGGCAGGTTCATATGGCTACACCTTC
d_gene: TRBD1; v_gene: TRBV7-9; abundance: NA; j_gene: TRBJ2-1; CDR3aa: CASSHKQGSSYNEQFF; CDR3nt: TGTGCCAGCAGCCATAAACAGGGGAGCTCCTACAATGAGCAGTTCTTC
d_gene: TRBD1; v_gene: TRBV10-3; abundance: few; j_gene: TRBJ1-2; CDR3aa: CAISEYRGYGYTF; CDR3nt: TGTGCCATCAGTGAGTACAGGGGATATGGCTACACCTTC
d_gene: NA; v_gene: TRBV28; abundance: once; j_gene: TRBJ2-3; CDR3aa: CASSPTWGGAGDTQYF; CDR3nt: TGTGCCAGCAGCCCTACCTGGGGGGGGGCCGGAGATACGCAGTATTTT
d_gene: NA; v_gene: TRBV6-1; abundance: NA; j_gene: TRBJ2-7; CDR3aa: CATRGGSSWFSEQYF; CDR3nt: TGTGCCACACGTGGAGGCTCATCATGGTTTAGCGAGCAGTACTTC
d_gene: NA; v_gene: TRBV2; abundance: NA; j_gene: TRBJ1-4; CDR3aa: CASSLQATNEKLFF; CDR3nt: TGTGCCAGCAGTCTTCAGGCAACTAATGAAAAACTGTTTTTT
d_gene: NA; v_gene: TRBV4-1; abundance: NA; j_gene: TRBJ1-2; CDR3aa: CASSPPFRLPYGYTF; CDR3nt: TGCGCCAGCAGCCCACCCTTCAGACTGCCCTATGGCTACACCTTC
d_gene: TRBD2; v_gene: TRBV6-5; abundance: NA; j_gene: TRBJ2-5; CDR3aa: CASSRGGPQETQYF; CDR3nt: TGTGCCAGCAGCCGCGGGGGGCCCCAAGAGACCCAGTACTTC
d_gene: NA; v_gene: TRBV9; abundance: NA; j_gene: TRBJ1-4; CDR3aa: CASSEQGRGEKLFF; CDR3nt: TGTGCCAGCAGCGAACAGGGTAGAGGTGAAAAACTGTTTTTT
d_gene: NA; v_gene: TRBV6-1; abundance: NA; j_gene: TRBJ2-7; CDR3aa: CASSTTSPYEQYF; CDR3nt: TGTGCCAGCAGTACTACTAGCCCCTACGAGCAGTACTTC
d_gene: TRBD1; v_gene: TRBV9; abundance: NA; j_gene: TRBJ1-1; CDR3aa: CASSPQGPPNTEAFF; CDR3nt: TGTGCCAGCAGCCCACAGGGGCCCCCGAACACTGAAGCTTTCTTT
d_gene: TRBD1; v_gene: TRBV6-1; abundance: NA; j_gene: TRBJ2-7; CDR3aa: CASPRTGGSYEQYF; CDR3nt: TGTGCCAGCCCCAGGACAGGGGGCTCCTACGAGCAGTACTTC
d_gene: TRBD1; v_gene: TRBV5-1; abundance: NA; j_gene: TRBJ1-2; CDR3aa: CASSSRTGSDYGYTF; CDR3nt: TGCGCCAGCAGCTCCCGGACAGGGTCGGACTATGGCTACACCTTC
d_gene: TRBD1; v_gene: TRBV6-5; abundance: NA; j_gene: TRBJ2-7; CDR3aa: CASNSRDRGYHEQYF; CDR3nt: TGTGCCAGCAACTCCCGGGACAGGGGCTACCACGAGCAGTACTTC
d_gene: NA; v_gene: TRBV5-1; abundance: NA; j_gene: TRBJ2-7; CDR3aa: CASSWSSELPYEQYF; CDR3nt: TGCGCCAGCAGCTGGAGTAGTGAGCTCCCCTACGAGCAGTACTTC
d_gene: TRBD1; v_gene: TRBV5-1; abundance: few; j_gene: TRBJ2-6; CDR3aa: CASSLAGQGPLSGANVLTF; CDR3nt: TGCGCCAGCAGCTTGGCCGGACAGGGGCCTCTCTCTGGGGCCAACGTCCTGACTTTC
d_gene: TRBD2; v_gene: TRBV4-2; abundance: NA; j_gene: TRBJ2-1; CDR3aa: CASSPDGGGEQFF; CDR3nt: TGTGCCAGCAGCCCCGACGGGGGGGGTGAGCAGTTCTTC
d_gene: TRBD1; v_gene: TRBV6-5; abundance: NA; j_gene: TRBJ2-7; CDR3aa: CASSCLMAGGRYEQYF; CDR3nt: TGTGCCAGCAGTTGCCTTATGGCAGGGGGACGCTACGAGCAGTACTTC
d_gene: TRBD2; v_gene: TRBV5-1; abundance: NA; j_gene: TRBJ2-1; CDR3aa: CASSLEAPGSGGADEQFF; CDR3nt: TGCGCCAGCAGCTTGGAGGCCCCAGGGAGCGGGGGGGCGGATGAGCAGTTCTTC
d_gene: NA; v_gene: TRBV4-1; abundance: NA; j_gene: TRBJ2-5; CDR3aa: CASSQDLGLTEETQYF; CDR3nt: TGCGCCAGCAGCCAAGACCTGGGACTGACAGAAGAGACCCAGTACTTC
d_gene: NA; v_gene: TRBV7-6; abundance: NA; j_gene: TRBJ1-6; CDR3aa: CASSRSSGPYSPLHF; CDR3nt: TGTGCCAGCAGCCGGAGTAGCGGTCCCTATTCACCCCTCCACTTT
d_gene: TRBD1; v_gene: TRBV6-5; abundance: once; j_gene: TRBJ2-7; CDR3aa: CASSIGTGVIYEQYF; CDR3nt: TGTGCCAGCAGTATAGGGACAGGGGTCATCTACGAGCAGTACTTC